These 3 T cell receptor beta chains originate from one sample sequenced in a study of identical twins. TCRdb analysed the 5' RACE reads with MiXCR anew, one entry per CDR3 protein. Seen here are 220,000 or so distinct CDR3 sequences, around 6.6% observed once, and the top ten hold roughly 3.7%. This sample was also put to use in a study of yellow fever vaccine responses in identical twins.

Material: memory (CD45RO+) T cells sorted from blood. All receptors come from a woman under 30 in good health.

This clonotype was found many times. The chain carries TRBV3-1 and TRBJ2-6, with 9 bases identical to TRBD1. The CDR3 is made up of 17 amino acids. J was trimmed by 3 bases and V by 5 bases; bases with no gene match: 8. In germline, CDR1 is LGHDT, CDR2 YNNKEL (reference sequence). DNA of the CDR3: TGTGCCAGCAGCTCAGGACAGGGGAGCTTTGGGGCCAACGTCCTGACTTTC. This encodes CASSSGQGSFGANVLTF.

This clonotype was seen at least ten times. J is TRBJ2-5 and V is TRBV5-1, with TRBD1 matching 7 bases. CDR3 length: 15 amino acids. CDR1 and CDR2 (germline): SGHRS, YFSETQ. V was clipped by 4 bases and J by 5 bases; unmatched bases: 11. CDR3 nucleotide sequence: TGCGCCAGCAGCGACAACAGGGGAACTTTGGAGACCCAGTACTTC. It translates to CASSDNRGTLETQYF.

In this sample, this clonotype turned up many times. The chain employs TRBV5-1 and TRBJ2-2; 10 nucleotides align to TRBD2. V shed 0 bases, J shed 6 bases, and the junction held 2 bases outside the gene matches. Germline V gene data show CDR1 as SGHRS and CDR2 as YFSETQ. This CDR3 is built from 15 residues. CDR3 region: CASSLELAGAGELFF. The CDR3 DNA follows: TGCGCCAGCAGCTTGGAGCTAGCGGGAGCCGGGGAGCTGTTTTTT.